This T cell receptor (beta chain) was captured in a study of shared clonotypes between healthy human individuals (TCRdb year 2020). In the study overall: The cohort included a few men and a couple of women between 18 and 49 years of age. Per donor, three plates each were used for CD4 naive and CD4 memory, two for CD8 naive, and one for CD8 memory. To estimate repertoire size and how much clonotypes are shared between individuals, the study performed deep sequencing of blood TCR repertoires from a few healthy adults. Different laboratories and diverse techniques were used to prepare libraries and sequence TCR repertoires, to increase sequencing depth and limit assay-specific biases. Each donor's leukapheresis produced roughly between roughly 0.85 and 10 billion PBMCs. General findings and caveats noted by the study authors: Clonotypes shared by all four sorted-subset donors showed higher generation probabilities than non-shared clonotypes. About 5% of naive CD4, 3.5% of naive CD8, roughly 2.4% of memory CD4, and around 0.4% of memory CD8 clonotypes were shared across a few donors. Sampling was restricted to blood, and TCR repertoires in tissue are likely to differ from TCR repertoires in blood. The small number of donors limited the genetic and exposure-history diversity represented. Naive subsets generally had larger estimated clonotype richness than memory subsets. Even with the large sequencing depth, rarefaction of the sorted-subset datasets indicated that sequencing was incomplete. Pairwise subsampling indicated that sequencing depth was expected to affect the degree of clonotype sharing among donors.

TCR CDR3 regions were amplified from genomic DNA by multiplex PCR using the deep immunoSEQ assay. Extracted genomic DNA from each cell subset was distributed evenly across all wells of several immunoSEQ 96-well plates, and each plate was treated as a replicate. For sorted subsets, 200 to 250 ng genomic DNA, equal to 25,000 to 35,000 T cell genomes, was loaded into each replicate PCR. Purified libraries were quantified with a Qubit 3.0 fluorometer, sized on a Bioanalyzer 2100, and re-quantified with the KAPA Library Quantification kit. Every immunoSEQ 96-well plate was sequenced on a separate single-read 150-cycle Illumina NextSeq 550 flow cell. In the original analysis: The immunoSEQ output contained only junctional sequences without quality scores, so filtering could not match that applied to full-length reads. To assign V/J genes and CDR3, sequences were annotated using PyIR, a Python wrapper for IgBLAST v1.9, with IMGT germline references. Any read was removed if the V/J assignment was weak (E-value above 1e-6), the CDR3 was missing, or the read contained stop codons, out-of-frame junctions, or ambiguous translated residues. V3J clonotypes were defined by identical inferred V gene, J gene, and CDR3 amino acid sequence. The percentage overlap between two repertoires was calculated by dividing the number of shared unique clonotypes by the size of the smaller repertoire. RTK rarefaction, the Chao1 estimator, and Recon v2.1 estimates of unobserved clonotypes were used to assess repertoire richness. Generation probabilities were computed with OLGA for all TCRbeta clonotypes obtained by the gDNA method from four donors. As stored in TCRdb, this immuneACCESS dataset retains in-frame rearrangements with V and J assigned. A fraction of the clones does not appear; measured against another copy, unresolved V genes explain less than half of the discrepancy, and the remainder lacks a known reason. V and J calls plus clone size are reproduced from that table; the DNA served to infer D and trimming. The sample records some 1.5 million clones, 98% of which are singletons. Roughly 0.42% of the sample lies in the top ten.

V drops 2 bases and J drops 4 bases, leaving 16 bases in between. From a lookup of the germline V gene (reference sequence), CDR1 and CDR2 are SGHNT and YYREEE. Including the terminal cysteine and phenylalanine, the CDR3 comprises 16 residues. The only DNA kept is the CDR3, 48 bases in frame from the first base. The donors were healthy, HIV-negative adults with no recently reported acute infections or vaccinations. All donors were Caucasian adults living in Nashville, Tennessee, USA. CD4+ T cells were enriched by magnetic negative selection; naive cells were then positively selected on CD45RA, and the negative fraction formed the memory subset. Blood was obtained by leukapheresis, after which PBMCs were separated by Ficoll-Histopaque density gradient centrifugation and cryopreserved in liquid nitrogen vapor phase. Purity and quantity of every magnetically sorted T cell population were checked by analytical flow cytometry. Each sorted fraction had its genomic DNA isolated and then quantified by UV absorbance on a Nanodrop 2000c.

As for this clone: The antigen this receptor binds is unknown. Per-base quality was not reported, and no clone a single base away is much larger than it.

The rearranged segments are TRBV5-4 and TRBJ2-1; the D region possibly corresponds to TRBD1 (6 bases align). Sequenced input: naive CD4+ T cells sorted from blood. Per the publication, the cell subset or site label means: CD45RA+ positively selected. This sequence was found in a man aged 25-45 years in good health. The nucleotide sequence is given as TGTGCCAGCAGCTTTTTCCGGGACACGGGGTACAATGAGCAGTTCTTC. Its amino acids are CASSFFRDTGYNEQFF.